Shown below are 27 T cell receptor beta chains from a single sample sequenced in a study of shared clonotypes between healthy human individuals. TCRdb's copy holds only in-frame clones and misses some; the assay was immunoSEQ multiplex PCR. The top ten clones hold 10% of a sample with fewer than 400,000 clones, over 65% of them seen once. Sequenced: memory CD4+ T cells sorted from blood. Subset meaning: CD45RA-negative fraction. Receptors were obtained from a man aged 25-40 years in good health.

The chain uses TRBV15 and TRBJ1-4; D unresolved. Germline lookup yields CDR1 LNHNV and CDR2 YYDKDF (reference sequence). CDR3 length: 13 residues. Trimming took off 6 bases at V and 5 bases at J, with 10 bases between the two ends. Here the CDR3 reads CATSESLNEKLFF. The CDR3 DNA is TGTGCCACCAGTGAATCCCTGAATGAAAAACTGTTTTTT. Looking up the rest from reference TRBV15 and TRBJ1-4 gives the full variable domain: DAMVIQNPRYQVTQFGKPVTLSCSQTLNHNVMYWYQQKSSQAPKLLFHYYDKDFNNEADTPDNFQSRRPNTSFCFLDIRSPGLGDTAMYLCATSESLNEKLFFGSGTQLSVL.

This clone was found once. The chain uses TRBV10-3 and TRBJ2-7, with TRBD2 identical over 10 bases. The CDR3 has 14 residues. The V and J ends lost 6 bases and 2 bases, in that order; junction bases with no gene match: 4. Germline V lookup: CDR1 ENHRY, CDR2 SYGVKD. CDR3 in amino acids: CAIRPLAGTYEQYF. CDR3 nucleotide sequence: TGTGCCATCAGACCACTAGCGGGAACCTACGAGCAGTACTTC.

This sequence joins TRBV28 and TRBJ2-7; D not resolved. The CDR3 is 14 amino acids. Germline V gene lookup returns CDR1 MDHEN and CDR2 SYDVKM. V lost 8 bases, J lost 2 bases, and 16 bases lay in between. The CDR3 DNA is TGTGCCAGCGGAAGGACCGTGGGGACCTACGAGCAGTACTTC. Translation: CASGRTVGTYEQYF.

CDR3 in amino acids: CASSFRGTSGRGNEQYF. In nucleotides, the CDR3 is TGTGCCAGCAGTTTCCGAGGGACTAGCGGGAGAGGGAACGAGCAGTACTTC. The gene calls are TRBV28 and TRBJ2-7, with TRBD2 identical over 14 bases. Germline CDR1 MDHEN, CDR2 SYDVKM. V gave up 3 bases and J gave up 5 bases; unmatched junction bases: 9. The CDR3 consists of 17 residues. The full variable domain, rest sourced from reference TRBV28 and TRBJ2-7, is DVKVTQSSRYLVKRTGEKVFLECVQDMDHENMFWYRQDPGLGLRLIYFSYDVKMKEKGDIPEGYSVSREKKERFSLILESASTNQTSMYLCASSFRGTSGRGNEQYFGPGTRLTVT.

This clone was seen more than once but under ten times. This chain connects TRBV28 to TRBJ2-1, with 13 positions matching TRBD2. CDR1 and CDR2 (germline): MDHEN, SYDVKM. Losses at the gene ends were 6 bases for V and 4 bases for J; bases not matched to a gene: 6. The CDR3 loop spans 16 amino acids. The CDR3 DNA sequence: TGTGCCAGCAGCGAAACTAGCGGGAGGGTTTACAATGAGCAGTTCTTC. This gives the protein CASSETSGRVYNEQFF.

The chain joins TRBV10-3 to TRBJ2-7, with D possibly being TRBD2 (5 bases). The CDR3 extends over 14 amino acids. Germline CDR1 is ENHRY and CDR2 is SYGVKD. Between the trimmed V and J ends, which lost 6 bases and 4 bases, there was a span of 16 bases. CDR3 bases: TGTGCCATCAGATCCTCCCGGCCGGGATACGAGCAGTACTTC. Translating it yields CAIRSSRPGYEQYF.

CDR3 sequence (DNA): TGTGCCAGCAGCGCCGGGACTAGCGGCCCGGAGACCCAGTACTTC. Translating gives CASSAGTSGPETQYF. V gene TRBV9 combines with J gene TRBJ2-5; 11 positions agree with TRBD2. The CDR3 has 15 residues. From germline, CDR1 is SGDLS and CDR2 YYNGEE. Trimming removed 3 bases from V and 5 bases from J; junction bases left unmatched: 6.

The chain carries TRBV19 and TRBJ2-7; possible D gene TRBD2, 6 bases. Between the trimmed V and J ends, which lost 0 bases and 1 base, there was a span of 13 bases. CDR3 length: 16 residues. In germline, CDR1 is LNHDA, CDR2 SQIVND (reference sequence). CDR3: CASSIDHWRGSYEQYF. CDR3 DNA: TGTGCCAGTAGTATAGATCACTGGAGGGGTTCCTACGAGCAGTACTTC.

This sequence joins TRBV6-6 and TRBJ2-7; 10 bases are shared with TRBD2. The CDR3 runs 14 residues. The V gene's germline CDR1 is MNHNY and CDR2 SVGAGI (reference sequence). V lost 6 bases and J lost 2; bases outside the gene matches: 4. The CDR3 DNA is TGTGCCAGCAGGCCTAGCGGGAGCCCCTACGAGCAGTACTTC. This sequence encodes CASRPSGSPYEQYF.

The gene calls are TRBV28 and TRBJ1-5, with 7 nucleotides matching TRBD1. This CDR3 spans 17 amino acids. Germline CDR1 MDHEN, CDR2 SYDVKM. Unmatched junction bases numbered 10, after V lost 5 bases and J lost 0 bases. CDR3 region: CASSPAYRGDSNQPQHF. CDR3 sequence (DNA): TGTGCCAGCAGTCCCGCTTACAGGGGAGATAGCAATCAGCCCCAGCATTTT.

This sequence joins TRBV5-6 and TRBJ2-4; D unresolved. V was trimmed by 4 bases and J by 2 bases, leaving 16 bases between them. In germline, CDR1 is SGHDT, CDR2 YYEEEE. The CDR3 totals 16 residues. CDR3 amino acids: CASSPRVQQTKNIQYF. The CDR3 nucleotides are TGTGCCAGCAGCCCCCGGGTCCAGCAGACCAAAAACATTCAGTACTTC.

This clone was observed once. This chain uses TRBV19 with TRBJ1-1; possible D gene TRBD1, 5 bases. V lost 3 bases and J 4 bases, leaving 18 bases between the germline ends. The germline V gene has CDR1 LNHDA and CDR2 SQIVND (reference sequence). This CDR3 is built from 16 residues. The CDR3 DNA follows: TGTGCCAGTAGTATGGGGGGAGCAGAACTTACCACTGAAGCTTTCTTT. Its protein product is CASSMGGAELTTEAFF.

This sequence joins TRBV6-1 and TRBJ2-3, with D perhaps matching TRBD1 or TRBD2 (5 bases each). The germline V gene encodes CDR1 MNHNS and CDR2 SASEGT. V was cut by 6 bases and J by 6 bases, with 16 bases left in between. The CDR3 runs to 14 residues. CDR3 sequence reads: CASSVAGAVDTQYF. Here the CDR3 DNA reads TGTGCCAGCAGCGTCGCCGGGGCTGTGGATACGCAGTATTTT.

The CDR3 protein is CAISEGASGNAGELFF. CDR3 coding DNA: TGTGCCATCAGTGAAGGAGCTAGCGGGAATGCCGGGGAGCTGTTTTTT. This sequence joins TRBV10-3 and TRBJ2-2; TRBD2 matches at 9 bases. Germline lookup yields CDR1 ENHRY and CDR2 SYGVKD. The trim removed 3 bases at V and 6 bases at J, leaving 8 bases unmatched. This CDR3 comprises 16 residues.

This clone was observed a few times. CDR3 nucleotide sequence: TGCGCCAGCAGTGACCCGACTAGCGGGGGCAGGGAGCTGTTTTTT. Residues: CASSDPTSGGRELFF. V gene TRBV10-1 combines with J gene TRBJ2-2, with 12 bases that match TRBD2. The CDR3 consists of 15 residues. V lost 3 bases and J lost 9; bases outside the gene matches: 5. The germline V gene encodes CDR1 WNHNN and CDR2 SYGVQD (reference sequence).

This chain connects TRBV11-2 to TRBJ2-5, with 7 bases fitting TRBD1. Trimming cost V 3 bases and J 3 bases; bases outside gene matches: 4. From germline, CDR1 is SGHAT and CDR2 FQNNGV. CDR3 size: 14 residues. The CDR3 spells CASSFNRGKETQYF. CDR3 sequence (DNA): TGTGCCAGCAGCTTTAACAGGGGAAAAGAGACCCAGTACTTC.

The V and J genes are TRBV2 and TRBJ1-3; no clear D. CDR1 is SNHLY, CDR2 FYNNEI, per germline. The V end was cut by 9 bases, the J end by 0 bases, with 15 bases between. The CDR3 runs 15 residues. The chain's CDR3 is CASRIQQPSGNTIYF. The CDR3 DNA follows: TGTGCCAGTAGAATTCAGCAGCCCTCTGGAAACACCATATATTTT.

This clone was found a few times. The CDR3 protein is CASSLRGGRAAGFEQFF. CDR3 DNA: TGTGCCAGCAGTCTTAGGGGAGGGAGGGCAGCGGGGTTTGAGCAGTTCTTC. V gene TRBV28 combines with J gene TRBJ2-1; TRBD2 aligns across 7 bases. V trimming: 5 bases; J trimming: 9 bases; junction bases outside the gene matches: 19. Germline V lookup: CDR1 MDHEN, CDR2 SYDVKM. This CDR3 is built from 17 residues. Full variable domain (outside the CDR3, taken from reference TRBV28 and TRBJ2-1): DVKVTQSSRYLVKRTGEKVFLECVQDMDHENMFWYRQDPGLGLRLIYFSYDVKMKEKGDIPEGYSVSREKKERFSLILESASTNQTSMYLCASSLRGGRAAGFEQFFGPGTRLTVL.

This chain connects TRBV19 to TRBJ2-5, with D possibly TRBD1 on 6 matching bases. This CDR3 spans 14 amino acids. Germline V CDR1 and CDR2: LNHDA, SQIVND (reference sequence). The V and J ends lost 1 base and 1 base respectively, with 7 bases between them. The CDR3 DNA is TGTGCCAGTAGTATAGGAGGGGGCCAAGAGACCCAGTACTTC. It yields the protein CASSIGGGQETQYF. Complete variable domain (other parts from reference TRBV19 and TRBJ2-5): DGGITQSPKYLFRKEGQNVTLSCEQNLNHDAMYWYRQDPGQGLRLIYYSQIVNDFQKGDIAEGYSVSREKKESFPLTVTSAQKNPTAFYLCASSIGGGQETQYFGPGTRLLVL.

The rearrangement uses TRBV30 and TRBJ2-3; 16 bases match TRBD2. V was pared by 3 bases and J by 5 bases, with 11 bases of the junction left unmatched. From germline, CDR1 is GTSNPN and CDR2 SVGIG (reference sequence). The CDR3 is 18 residues long. In nucleotides, the CDR3 is TGTGCCTGGAGGGGCCGTGGGACTAGCGGGAGGGGAAAAGATACGCAGTATTTT. It specifies CAWRGRGTSGRGKDTQYF.

This chain joins TRBV5-1 and TRBJ2-4; no clear D. The V gene lost 4 bases and the J gene lost 11 bases, with 16 bases spanning the gap. The CDR3 runs 13 residues. CDR1 is SGHRS and CDR2 is YFSETQ in the germline V gene. CDR3 amino acids: CASSPAAWGLQYF. CDR3 nucleotide sequence: TGCGCCAGCAGCCCGGCGGCTTGGGGTCTTCAGTACTTC.

The J gene is TRBJ2-2, the V gene TRBV9; maybe TRBD1 (5 bases). The ends were cut back, 6 bases at V and 1 base at J, with 19 bases in the middle. This CDR3 is built from 17 residues. Germline V gene sequence: CDR1 SGDLS, CDR2 YYNGEE. CDR3 protein: CASTTQGAVGNTGELFF. CDR3 bases: TGTGCCAGCACCACACAAGGGGCAGTAGGGAACACCGGGGAGCTGTTTTTT.

The J gene is TRBJ2-5, the V gene TRBV7-2; D is uncertain. Trimming removed 6 bases at V and 4 bases at J, with 9 bases between. The CDR3 is made up of 12 amino acids. The V gene's germline CDR1 is SGHTA and CDR2 FQGNSA. The CDR3 nucleotides are TGTGCCAGCAGTCCATCCCGAGAGACCCAGTACTTC. Residues: CASSPSRETQYF.

As for this clone: Different DNA sequences within this sample yield the same CDR3. The chain has TRBV20-1 and TRBJ2-3; no reliable D call. The V gene lost 3 bases and the J gene lost 5 bases, with 6 bases spanning the gap. Germline lookup yields CDR1 DFQATT and CDR2 SNEGSKA (reference sequence). There are 11 residues in the CDR3. CDR3 in DNA: TGCAGTGCTAGGCGCGTAGATACGCAGTATTTT. Amino acids: CSARRVDTQYF.

V usage is TRBV7-9 and J usage is TRBJ2-3; D remains unclear. V gave up 7 bases and J gave up 5 bases, with 13 bases separating them. CDR3 length equals 13 residues. Germline V CDR1 and CDR2: SEHNR, FQNEAQ (reference sequence). This chain's CDR3 is CASIHGELDTQYF. In DNA, the CDR3 is TGTGCCAGCATTCATGGAGAATTAGATACGCAGTATTTT.

This clone is a singleton in its sample. The rearrangement uses TRBV27 and TRBJ2-7, with 9 bases lining up with TRBD1. This CDR3 has 14 residues. Germline-derived CDR1 and CDR2 are MNHEY and SMNVEV (reference sequence). Trimming took 10 bases from V and 6 from J; bases not matched to a gene: 13. CDR3 DNA: TGTGCCATTGCGCAACAGGGGGCACCCCGCGAGCAGTACTTC. It specifies CAIAQQGAPREQYF.

DNA for the CDR3: TGTGCCAGCAGCCAAGATCGTCGGTCAAATGAGCAGTTCTTC. Protein: CASSQDRRSNEQFF. The genes are TRBV4-2 and TRBJ2-1; D uncertain. From germline, CDR1 is LGHNA and CDR2 YNFKEQ. There are 14 residues in the CDR3. V dropped 0 bases and J dropped 7 bases, with 10 bases sitting between them.